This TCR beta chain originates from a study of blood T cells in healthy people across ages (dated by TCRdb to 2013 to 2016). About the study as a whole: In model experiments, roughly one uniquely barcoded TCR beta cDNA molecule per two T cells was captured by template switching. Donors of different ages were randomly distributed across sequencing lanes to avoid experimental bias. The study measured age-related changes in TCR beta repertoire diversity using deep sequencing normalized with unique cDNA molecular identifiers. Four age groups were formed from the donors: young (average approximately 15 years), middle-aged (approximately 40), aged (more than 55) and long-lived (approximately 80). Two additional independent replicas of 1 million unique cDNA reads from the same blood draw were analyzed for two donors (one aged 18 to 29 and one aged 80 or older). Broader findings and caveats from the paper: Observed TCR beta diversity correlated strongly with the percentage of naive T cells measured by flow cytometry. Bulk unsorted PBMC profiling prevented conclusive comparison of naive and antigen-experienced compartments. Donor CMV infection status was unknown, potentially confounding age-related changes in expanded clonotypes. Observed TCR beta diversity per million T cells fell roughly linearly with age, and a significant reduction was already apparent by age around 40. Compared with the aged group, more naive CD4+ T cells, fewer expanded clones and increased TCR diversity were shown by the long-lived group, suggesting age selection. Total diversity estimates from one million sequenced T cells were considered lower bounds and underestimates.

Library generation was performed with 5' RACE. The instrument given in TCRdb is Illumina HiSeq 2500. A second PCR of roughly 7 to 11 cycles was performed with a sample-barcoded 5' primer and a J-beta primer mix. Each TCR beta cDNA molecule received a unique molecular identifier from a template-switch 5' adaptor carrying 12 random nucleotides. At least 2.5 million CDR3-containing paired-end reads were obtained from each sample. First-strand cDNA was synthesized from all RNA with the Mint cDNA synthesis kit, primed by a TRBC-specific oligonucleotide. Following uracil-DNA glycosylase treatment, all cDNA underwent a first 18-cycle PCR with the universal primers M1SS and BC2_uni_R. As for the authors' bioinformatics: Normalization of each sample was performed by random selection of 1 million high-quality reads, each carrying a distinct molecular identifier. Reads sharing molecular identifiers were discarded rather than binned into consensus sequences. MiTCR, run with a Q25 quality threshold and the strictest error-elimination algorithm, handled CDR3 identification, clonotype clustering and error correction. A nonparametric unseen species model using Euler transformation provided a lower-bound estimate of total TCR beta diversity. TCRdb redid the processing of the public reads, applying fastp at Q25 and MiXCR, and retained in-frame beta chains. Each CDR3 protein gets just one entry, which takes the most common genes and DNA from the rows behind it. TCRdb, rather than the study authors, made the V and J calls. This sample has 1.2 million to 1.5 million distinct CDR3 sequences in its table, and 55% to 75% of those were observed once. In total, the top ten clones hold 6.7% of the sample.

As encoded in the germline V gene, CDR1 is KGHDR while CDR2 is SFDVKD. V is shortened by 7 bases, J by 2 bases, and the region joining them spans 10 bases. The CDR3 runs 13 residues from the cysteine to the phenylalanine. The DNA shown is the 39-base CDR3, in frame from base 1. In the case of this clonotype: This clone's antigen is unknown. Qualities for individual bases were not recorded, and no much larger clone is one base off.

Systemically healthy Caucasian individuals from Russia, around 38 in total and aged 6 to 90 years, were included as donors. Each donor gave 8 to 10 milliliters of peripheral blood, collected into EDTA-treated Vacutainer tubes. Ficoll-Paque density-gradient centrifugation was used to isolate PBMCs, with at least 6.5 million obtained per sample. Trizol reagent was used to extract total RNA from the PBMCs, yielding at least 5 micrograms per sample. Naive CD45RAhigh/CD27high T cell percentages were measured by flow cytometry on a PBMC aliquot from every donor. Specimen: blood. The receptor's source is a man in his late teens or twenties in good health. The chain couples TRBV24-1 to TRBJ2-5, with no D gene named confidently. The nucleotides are TGTGCCACCAGACCATGGGGACAAGAGACCCAGTACTTC. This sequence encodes CATRPWGQETQYF.